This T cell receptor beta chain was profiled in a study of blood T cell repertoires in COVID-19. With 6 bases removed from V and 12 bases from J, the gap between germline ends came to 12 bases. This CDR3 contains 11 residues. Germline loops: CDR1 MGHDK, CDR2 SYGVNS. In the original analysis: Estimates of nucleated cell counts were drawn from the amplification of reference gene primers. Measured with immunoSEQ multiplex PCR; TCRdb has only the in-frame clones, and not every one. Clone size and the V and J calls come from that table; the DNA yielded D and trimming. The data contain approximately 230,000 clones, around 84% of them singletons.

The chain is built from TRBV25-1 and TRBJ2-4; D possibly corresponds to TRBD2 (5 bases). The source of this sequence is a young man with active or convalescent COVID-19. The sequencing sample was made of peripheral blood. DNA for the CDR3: TGTGCCAGCAGGGGGAGTAGTGGTCAGTACTTC. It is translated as CASRGSSGQYF.